This passage covers 2 T cell receptor beta chains from one sample sequenced in a study of post-analysis software for immune sequencing data. Unique-molecular-identifier-tagged TCR beta cDNA libraries were used. TCRdb ran MiXCR on the PCR reads and lists one entry per CDR3 protein. The table has roughly 400,000 distinct CDR3 sequences, about 40% seen once. Study-level results: About 5 TRBV segments occurring more often in patients than controls included TRBV5-6, TRBV5-1 and TRBV20-1.

These receptors are not linked to any known antigen. The sample was blood. These receptors came from a girl aged 2-10 years with multiple sclerosis.

In its sample, this clonotype was seen a few times. The chain is built from TRBV25-1 and TRBJ1-1, with D possibly being TRBD1 (5 bases). Germline-derived CDR1 and CDR2 are MGHDK and SYGVNS. V lost 3 bases and J lost 7, with 6 bases in between. This CDR3 has 11 residues. This chain's CDR3 is CASSERGEAFF. The CDR3 nucleotides are TGTGCCAGCAGTGAGAGGGGTGAAGCTTTCTTT.

V usage is TRBV15 and J usage is TRBJ2-2; 9 nucleotides match TRBD1. CDR3 length equals 17 residues. V gave up 5 bases and J gave up 3 bases; unmatched junction bases: 10. Germline V gives CDR1 LNHNV, CDR2 YYDKDF (reference sequence). CDR3 bases: TGTGCCACCAGCGCCCTACCGGGACAGGGTTACACCGGGGAGCTGTTTTTT. Translating gives CATSALPGQGYTGELFF.